This is a list of T cell receptor beta chains from one sample in a study of beta chain features in type 1 diabetes. The repertoire was sequenced with immunoSEQ multiplex PCR; TCRdb's copy has only in-frame clones and lacks some. The sample has tens of thousands of clones; 30% to 35% are singletons. The sequenced material came from stem cell memory CD4+ T cells from blood. The receptors were gathered from a woman under 30 in good health. The CDR3 runs from the conserved cysteine through the conserved F or W. Fields, in order: clone size, D gene, J gene, V gene, CDR3 DNA, CDR3 protein. The D gene is left open where the match is weak. Rows give clone size only sometimes, using once, few, many, or a class for an expanded clone.

. | TRBD1 | TRBJ2-2 | TRBV7-8 | TGTGCCAGCAGCCCCGCCAGGACAGGGCTCACCGGGGAGCTGTTTTTT | CASSPARTGLTGELFF
. | TRBD1 | TRBJ1-5 | TRBV29-1 | TGCAGCGCGCGGGACAGTAATCAGCCCCAGCATTTT | CSARDSNQPQHF
few | . | TRBJ2-1 | TRBV29-1 | TGCAGCGTTGAAGCGGACTATTCCTACAATGAGCAGTTCTTC | CSVEADYSYNEQFF
many | . | TRBJ1-4 | TRBV7-9 | TGTGCCAGCAGCCGGGGGGCCGGTGAAAAACTGTTTTTT | CASSRGAGEKLFF
few | TRBD2 | TRBJ2-1 | TRBV5-1 | TGCGCCAGCAGCCCTGGGGGACTAGCGGGCTTCAATGAGCAGTTCTTC | CASSPGGLAGFNEQFF
. | . | TRBJ1-2 | TRBV30 | TGTGCCTGGAGAGGAGACCGCTATGGCTACACCTTC | CAWRGDRYGYTF
. | TRBD1 | TRBJ1-1 | TRBV2 | TGTGCCAACTCAAGAGAGGACAGGAAGACTGAAGCTTTCTTT | CANSREDRKTEAFF
. | TRBD1 | TRBJ1-5 | TRBV29-1 | TGCAGCGTTGTTACAGGGGGCAATCAGCCCCAGCATTTT | CSVVTGGNQPQHF
. | . | TRBJ1-1 | TRBV10-3 | TGTGCCATCAGGCTACAGGGAACAAACACTGAAGCTTTCTTT | CAIRLQGTNTEAFF
. | . | TRBJ2-7 | TRBV5-1 | TGCGCCAGCAGCTTGGTCGGGGGTTACGAGCAGTACTTC | CASSLVGGYEQYF
. | . | TRBJ2-5 | TRBV13 | TGTGCCAGCAGCTTAGATCCGTTGAGGGAGACCCAGTACTTC | CASSLDPLRETQYF
. | TRBD2 | TRBJ2-7 | TRBV2 | TGTGCCAGTCAGCGGGGAGGTAACGAGCAGTACTTC | CASQRGGNEQYF